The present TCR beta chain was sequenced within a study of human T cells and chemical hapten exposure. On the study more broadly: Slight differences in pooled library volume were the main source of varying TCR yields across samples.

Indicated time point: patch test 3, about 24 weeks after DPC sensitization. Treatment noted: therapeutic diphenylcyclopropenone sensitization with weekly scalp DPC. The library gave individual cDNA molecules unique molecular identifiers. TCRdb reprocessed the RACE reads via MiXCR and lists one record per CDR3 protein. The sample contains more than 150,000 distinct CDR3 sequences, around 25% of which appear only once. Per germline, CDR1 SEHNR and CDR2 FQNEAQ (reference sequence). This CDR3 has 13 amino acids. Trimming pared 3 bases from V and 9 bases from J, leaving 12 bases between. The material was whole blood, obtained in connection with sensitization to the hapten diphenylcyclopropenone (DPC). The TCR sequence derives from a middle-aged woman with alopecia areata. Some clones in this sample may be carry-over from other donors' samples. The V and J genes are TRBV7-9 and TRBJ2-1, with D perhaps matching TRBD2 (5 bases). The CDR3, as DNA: TGTGCCAGCAGCTTCGCACTAGGAGCTGAGCAGTTCTTC. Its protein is CASSFALGAEQFF. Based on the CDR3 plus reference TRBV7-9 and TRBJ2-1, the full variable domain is DTGVSQNPRHKITKRGQNVTFRCDPISEHNRLYWYRQTLGQGPEFLTYFQNEAQLEKSRLLSDRFSAERPKGSFSTLEIQRTEQGDSAMYLCASSFALGAEQFFGPGTRLTVL.